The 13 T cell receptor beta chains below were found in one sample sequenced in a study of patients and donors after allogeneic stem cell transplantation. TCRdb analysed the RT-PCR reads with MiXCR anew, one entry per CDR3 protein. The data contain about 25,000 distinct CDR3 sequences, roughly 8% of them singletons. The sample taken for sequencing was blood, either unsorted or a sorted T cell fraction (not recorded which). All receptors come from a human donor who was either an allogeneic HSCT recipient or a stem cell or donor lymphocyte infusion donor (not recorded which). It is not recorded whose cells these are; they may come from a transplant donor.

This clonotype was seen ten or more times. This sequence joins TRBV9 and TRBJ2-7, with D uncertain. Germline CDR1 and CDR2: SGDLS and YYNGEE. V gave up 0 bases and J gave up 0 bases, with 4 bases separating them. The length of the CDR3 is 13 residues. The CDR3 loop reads CASSVDPSYEQYF. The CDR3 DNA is TGTGCCAGCAGCGTAGACCCCTCCTACGAGCAGTACTTC.

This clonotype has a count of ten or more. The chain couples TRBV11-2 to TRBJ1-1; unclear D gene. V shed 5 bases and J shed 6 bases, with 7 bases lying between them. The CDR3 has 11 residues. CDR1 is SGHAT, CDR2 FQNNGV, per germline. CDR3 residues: CASSPLSEAFF. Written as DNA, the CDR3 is TGTGCCAGCAGCCCCCTCTCTGAAGCTTTCTTT.

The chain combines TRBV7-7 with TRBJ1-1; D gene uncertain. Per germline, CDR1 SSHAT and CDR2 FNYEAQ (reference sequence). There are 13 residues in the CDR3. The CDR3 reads CATILGFDTEAFF. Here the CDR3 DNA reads TGTGCTACCATCCTCGGGTTTGATACTGAAGCTTTCTTT.

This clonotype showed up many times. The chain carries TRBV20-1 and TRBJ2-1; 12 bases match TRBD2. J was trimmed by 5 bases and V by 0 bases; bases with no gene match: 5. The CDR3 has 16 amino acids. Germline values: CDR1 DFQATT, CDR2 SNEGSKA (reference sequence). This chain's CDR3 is CSARELAGGLNNEQFF. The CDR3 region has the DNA TGCAGTGCTAGAGAGCTAGCGGGAGGGTTGAACAATGAGCAGTTCTTC.

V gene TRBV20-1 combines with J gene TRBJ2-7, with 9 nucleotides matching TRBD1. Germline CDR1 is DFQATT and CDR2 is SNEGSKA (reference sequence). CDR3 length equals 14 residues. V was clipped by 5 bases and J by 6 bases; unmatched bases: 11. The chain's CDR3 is CSAVQQGAVGEQYF. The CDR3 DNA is TGCAGTGCTGTCCAACAGGGGGCGGTCGGCGAGCAGTACTTC.

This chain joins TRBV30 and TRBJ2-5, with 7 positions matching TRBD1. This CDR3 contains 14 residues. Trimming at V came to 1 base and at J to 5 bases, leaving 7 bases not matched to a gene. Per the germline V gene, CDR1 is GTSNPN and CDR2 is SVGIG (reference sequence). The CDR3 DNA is TGTGCCTGGAGTGGGAACAGGGGCGGGGAGACCCAGTACTTC. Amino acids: CAWSGNRGGETQYF.

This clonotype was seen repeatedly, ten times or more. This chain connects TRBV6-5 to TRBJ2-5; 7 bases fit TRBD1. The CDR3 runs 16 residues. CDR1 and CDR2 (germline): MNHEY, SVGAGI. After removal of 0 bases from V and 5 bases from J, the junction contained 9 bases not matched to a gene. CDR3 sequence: CASSYSGPGTVETQYF. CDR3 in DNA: TGTGCCAGCAGTTACTCGGGCCCTGGGACAGTGGAGACCCAGTACTTC.

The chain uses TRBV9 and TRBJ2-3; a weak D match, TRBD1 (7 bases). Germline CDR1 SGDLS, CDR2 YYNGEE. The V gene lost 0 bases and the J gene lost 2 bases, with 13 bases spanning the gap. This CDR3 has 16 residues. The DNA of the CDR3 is TGTGCCAGCAGCGTAGCCGCGGGACAGAACACAGATACGCAGTATTTT. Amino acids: CASSVAAGQNTDTQYF.

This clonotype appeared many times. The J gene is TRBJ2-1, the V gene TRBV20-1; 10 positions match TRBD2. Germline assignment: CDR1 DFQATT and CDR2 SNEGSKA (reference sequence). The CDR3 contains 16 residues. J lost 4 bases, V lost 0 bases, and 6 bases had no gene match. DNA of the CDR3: TGCAGTGCTAGAGATCCAGCGGGAGGGGGGTACAATGAGCAGTTCTTC. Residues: CSARDPAGGGYNEQFF.

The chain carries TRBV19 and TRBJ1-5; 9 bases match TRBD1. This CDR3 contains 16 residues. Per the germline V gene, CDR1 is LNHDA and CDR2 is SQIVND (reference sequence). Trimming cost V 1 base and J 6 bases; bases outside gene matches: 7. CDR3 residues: CASSIGGGQGSQPQHF. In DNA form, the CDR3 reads TGTGCCAGTAGTATAGGAGGTGGACAGGGGAGTCAGCCCCAGCATTTT. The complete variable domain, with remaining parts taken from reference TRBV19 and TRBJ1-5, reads DGGITQSPKYLFRKEGQNVTLSCEQNLNHDAMYWYRQDPGQGLRLIYYSQIVNDFQKGDIAEGYSVSREKKESFPLTVTSAQKNPTAFYLCASSIGGGQGSQPQHFGDGTRLSIL.

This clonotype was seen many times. The chain's CDR3 is CASSHGARTDTQYF. CDR3 nucleotides: TGTGCCAGCAGCCATGGGGCGCGGACAGATACGCAGTATTTT. V is TRBV4-2 and J is TRBJ2-3; D is possibly TRBD1 (5 bases). Germline V gene data show CDR1 as LGHNA and CDR2 as YNFKEQ. The V end was cut by 3 bases, the J end by 3 bases, with 10 bases between. The CDR3 length is 14 residues.

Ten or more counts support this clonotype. In nucleotides, the CDR3 is TGTGCCAGCTCACCGGGAGAGGGGGATGTCTACGAGCAGTACTTC. It encodes CASSPGEGDVYEQYF. The rearrangement uses TRBV18 and TRBJ2-7, with D maybe TRBD1 (6 bases). The germline V and J ends were trimmed by 3 bases and 3 bases, with 15 bases remaining between them. Germline V gene sequence: CDR1 KGHSH, CDR2 LQKENI. CDR3 length equals 15 residues.

The CDR3 DNA sequence: TGTGCCAGCAGCTTAGCGGGTCTCGAGCAGTACTTC. This translates into CASSLAGLEQYF. This chain uses TRBV7-9 with TRBJ2-7, with unresolved D. V was clipped by 0 bases and J by 6 bases, with 6 bases between them. The CDR3 loop spans 12 amino acids. Germline V CDR1 and CDR2: SEHNR, FQNEAQ (reference sequence).